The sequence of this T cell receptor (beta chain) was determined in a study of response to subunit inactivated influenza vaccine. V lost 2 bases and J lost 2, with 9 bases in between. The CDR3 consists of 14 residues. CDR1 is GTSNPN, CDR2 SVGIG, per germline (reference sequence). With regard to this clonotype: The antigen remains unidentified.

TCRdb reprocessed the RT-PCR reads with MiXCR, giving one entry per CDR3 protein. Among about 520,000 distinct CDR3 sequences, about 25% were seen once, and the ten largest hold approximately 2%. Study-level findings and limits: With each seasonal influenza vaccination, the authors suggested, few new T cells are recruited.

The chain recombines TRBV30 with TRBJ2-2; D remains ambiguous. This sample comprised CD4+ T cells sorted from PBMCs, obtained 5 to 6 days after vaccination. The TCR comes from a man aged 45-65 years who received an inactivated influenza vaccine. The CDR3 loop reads CAWSRAANTGELFF. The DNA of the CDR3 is TGTGCCTGGAGTAGGGCAGCTAACACCGGGGAGCTGTTTTTT.